The clone carrying this TCR beta chain has ten or more counts. The antigen remains undetermined. In TCRdb, the 5' RACE reads were re-called with MiXCR into one record per CDR3 protein. The sample includes several thousand distinct CDR3 sequences, 9.6% of them seen just once. The germline gives CDR1 MDHEN, CDR2 SYDVKM. The CDR3 has 13 residues. The germline V and J ends were trimmed by 7 bases and 4 bases, with 13 bases remaining between them. The time point denotes: sample taken at primary tumor resection. This specimen comes from a study of spatial heterogeneity in lung cancer. Study-wide results and caveats: Counts that tracked tumor mutation counts were those of expanded intratumoral alpha and beta TCRs.

The source of this sequence is a male donor with early-stage non-small cell lung cancer. V is TRBV28 and J is TRBJ1-2; D unresolved. Specimen: lung tumor tissue, collected at surgery. The DNA of the CDR3 is TGTGCCAGCACCGTAGGACGGAGCTATGGCTACACCTTC. Its translation is CASTVGRSYGYTF.